The 16 T cell receptor beta chains below all came from one sample that was sequenced in a study of CD8 T cells in ankylosing spondylitis. Using its own MiXCR run on the 5' RACE reads, TCRdb lists one record per CDR3 protein. The data show approximately 350,000 distinct CDR3 sequences, with over 12% seen just once and approximately 1.1% held by the top ten. Sequencing used blood, either unsorted or a sorted T cell fraction (not recorded which). These receptors came from a male donor with ankylosing spondylitis or in good health (not recorded which).

This rearrangement joins TRBV20-1 to TRBJ1-2; D is unclear. The V gene lost 2 bases and the J gene lost 8 bases, with 9 bases spanning the gap. The length of the CDR3 is 11 residues. Germline V gene sequence: CDR1 DFQATT, CDR2 SNEGSKA (reference sequence). CDR3 in amino acids: CSARLLGGYTF. The CDR3, as DNA: TGCAGTGCTAGACTCCTGGGCGGCTACACCTTC.

The chain carries TRBV3-1 and TRBJ2-3; possibly TRBD1 for D (7 bases). The CDR3 runs 17 residues. CDR1 and CDR2 from the germline V gene are LGHDT and YNNKEL (reference sequence). V shed 0 bases and J shed 5 bases, with 18 bases lying between them. As DNA, the CDR3 is TGTGCCAGCAGCCAAGATTCAGGGGGGACTTGGAGAGATACGCAGTATTTT. Translated, it gives CASSQDSGGTWRDTQYF.

This clonotype has ten or more counts. The rearrangement uses TRBV10-3 and TRBJ1-3; D not certain. CDR3 length: 16 amino acids. V shed 3 bases and J shed 0 bases, with 12 bases lying between them. Germline lookup yields CDR1 ENHRY and CDR2 SYGVKD. CDR3 amino acids: CAISDRPRISGNTIYF. The DNA of the CDR3 is TGTGCCATCAGTGACAGGCCTAGGATCTCTGGAAACACCATATATTTT.

The rearrangement uses TRBV12-3 or TRBV12-4 and TRBJ2-1, with a tentative D call TRBD2 (6 bases). The V end lost 3 bases, the J end lost 8 bases, and 14 bases lay between the germline ends. The CDR3 runs to 14 residues. The CDR3: CASSFATSGDEQFF. CDR3 coding DNA: TGTGCCAGCAGTTTCGCGACTAGTGGGGATGAGCAGTTCTTC.

CDR3 protein: CASSPRVVNTGELFF. CDR3 in DNA: TGTGCCAGCAGTCCTCGGGTAGTTAACACCGGGGAGCTGTTTTTT. The gene calls are TRBV2 and TRBJ2-2; no clear D gene. V was cut by 5 bases and J by 2 bases, with 12 bases left in between. The CDR3 runs 15 residues. CDR1 and CDR2 from the germline V gene are SNHLY and FYNNEI. The entire variable domain, with the rest obtained from reference TRBV2 and TRBJ2-2, is as follows: EPEVTQTPSHQVTQMGQEVILRCVPISNHLYFYWYRQILGQKVEFLVSFYNNEISEKSEIFDDQFSVERPDGSNFTLKIRSTKLEDSAMYFCASSPRVVNTGELFFGEGSRLTVL.

This clonotype was counted only a few times. The chain is built from TRBV6-4 and TRBJ1-1; D is undetermined. The CDR3 extends over 14 amino acids. The V end lost 7 bases, the J end lost 0 bases, and 12 bases lay between the germline ends. The germline V gene has CDR1 MRHNA and CDR2 SNTAGT. CDR3 sequence reads: CASIRVRLNTEAFF. The CDR3, as DNA: TGTGCCAGCATTAGGGTACGGCTGAACACTGAAGCTTTCTTT.

This clonotype was observed a single time. The J gene is TRBJ2-2, the V gene TRBV5-1, with unresolved D. Trimming pared 1 base from V and 1 base from J, leaving 11 bases between. Germline V lookup: CDR1 SGHRS, CDR2 YFSETQ. The CDR3 spans 16 residues. As DNA, the CDR3 is TGCGCCAGCAGCTTGTTTGAGACGGGGAACACCGGGGAGCTGTTTTTT. Its protein is CASSLFETGNTGELFF.

This rearrangement joins TRBV27 to TRBJ2-5; 9 nucleotides match TRBD2. The V gene's germline CDR1 is MNHEY and CDR2 SMNVEV (reference sequence). With V trimmed by 0 bases and J by 4 bases, 0 bases remained unmatched. This CDR3 has 14 amino acids. CDR3 in DNA: TGTGCCAGCAGTTTATCGCGGGGGGGAGAGACCCAGTACTTC. This codes for CASSLSRGGETQYF.

The V and J genes are TRBV20-1 and TRBJ2-7; a possible D gene is TRBD2 (6 bases). Germline CDR1 is DFQATT and CDR2 is SNEGSKA (reference sequence). With 5 bases removed from V and 0 bases from J, the gap between germline ends came to 20 bases. The length of the CDR3 is 16 residues. The CDR3 sequence is CSAGVRDSLSSYEQYF. DNA for the CDR3: TGCAGTGCTGGGGTGCGGGACTCCCTTAGCTCCTACGAGCAGTACTTC.

This clonotype was seen only a few times. The CDR3: CSVAPGLTTHYGYTF. The CDR3 nucleotides read TGCAGCGTTGCCCCCGGTCTAACCACCCACTATGGCTACACCTTC. This sequence joins TRBV29-1 and TRBJ1-2; D gene uncertain. CDR3 size: 15 residues. Germline assignment: CDR1 SQVTM and CDR2 ANQGSEA. V lost 4 bases and J 3 bases, leaving 18 bases between the germline ends.

This clonotype appeared a few times. J is TRBJ2-7 and V is TRBV27, with a possible D match to TRBD1 (6 bases). V gave up 5 bases and J gave up 0 bases, with 14 bases separating them. Germline V gene lookup returns CDR1 MNHEY and CDR2 SMNVEV (reference sequence). This CDR3 comprises 15 residues. This CDR3 is CASSRRQVSSYEQYF. The CDR3 coding sequence is TGTGCCAGCAGTCGGCGACAGGTGAGCTCCTACGAGCAGTACTTC.

The rearrangement uses TRBV6-1 and TRBJ1-1; 7 positions match TRBD1. In germline, CDR1 is MNHNS, CDR2 SASEGT. The CDR3 runs to 14 residues. Trimming removed 10 bases from V and 7 bases from J; junction bases left unmatched: 15. The CDR3 protein is CATYIRTGEIEAFF. The CDR3, as DNA: TGTGCCACCTACATAAGGACAGGAGAGATTGAAGCTTTCTTT.

This clonotype was seen many times. The rearrangement links TRBV10-3 to TRBJ1-5; no reliable D call. Trimming removed 5 bases at V and 7 bases at J, with 12 bases between. The V gene's germline CDR1 is ENHRY and CDR2 SYGVKD. The length of the CDR3 is 13 residues. CDR3 coding DNA: TGTGCCATCAGTCGACAAGAGCGGCAGCCCCAGCATTTT. It encodes CAISRQERQPQHF.

The chain uses TRBV20-1 and TRBJ2-7; D is uncertain. Germline loops: CDR1 DFQATT, CDR2 SNEGSKA (reference sequence). V was clipped by 1 base and J by 5 bases, with 18 bases between them. The CDR3 consists of 15 residues. The CDR3 protein is CSARVPKVISNEQYF. As DNA, the CDR3 is TGCAGTGCTAGAGTTCCTAAAGTAATATCCAACGAGCAGTACTTC.

This clonotype was counted between two and nine times. This rearrangement joins TRBV2 to TRBJ2-2, with D hard to call. Between the trimmed V and J ends, which lost 5 bases and 3 bases, there was a span of 7 bases. The CDR3 is made up of 13 amino acids. Germline V CDR1 and CDR2: SNHLY, FYNNEI. In DNA form, the CDR3 reads TGTGCCAGCAGTTCAGCCTACACCGGGGAGCTGTTTTTT. Translating it yields CASSSAYTGELFF.

The V call is TRBV15, the J call TRBJ2-1; 7 bases line up with TRBD1. V was pared by 0 bases and J by 0 bases, with 8 bases of the junction left unmatched. CDR3 length: 18 amino acids. Germline V gene sequence: CDR1 LNHNV, CDR2 YYDKDF (reference sequence). Here the CDR3 reads CATSRELSAGGSYNEQFF. CDR3 bases: TGTGCCACCAGCAGAGAGTTATCGGCAGGGGGCTCCTACAATGAGCAGTTCTTC. Complete variable domain (other parts from reference TRBV15 and TRBJ2-1): DAMVIQNPRYQVTQFGKPVTLSCSQTLNHNVMYWYQQKSSQAPKLLFHYYDKDFNNEADTPDNFQSRRPNTSFCFLDIRSPGLGDTAMYLCATSRELSAGGSYNEQFFGPGTRLTVL.